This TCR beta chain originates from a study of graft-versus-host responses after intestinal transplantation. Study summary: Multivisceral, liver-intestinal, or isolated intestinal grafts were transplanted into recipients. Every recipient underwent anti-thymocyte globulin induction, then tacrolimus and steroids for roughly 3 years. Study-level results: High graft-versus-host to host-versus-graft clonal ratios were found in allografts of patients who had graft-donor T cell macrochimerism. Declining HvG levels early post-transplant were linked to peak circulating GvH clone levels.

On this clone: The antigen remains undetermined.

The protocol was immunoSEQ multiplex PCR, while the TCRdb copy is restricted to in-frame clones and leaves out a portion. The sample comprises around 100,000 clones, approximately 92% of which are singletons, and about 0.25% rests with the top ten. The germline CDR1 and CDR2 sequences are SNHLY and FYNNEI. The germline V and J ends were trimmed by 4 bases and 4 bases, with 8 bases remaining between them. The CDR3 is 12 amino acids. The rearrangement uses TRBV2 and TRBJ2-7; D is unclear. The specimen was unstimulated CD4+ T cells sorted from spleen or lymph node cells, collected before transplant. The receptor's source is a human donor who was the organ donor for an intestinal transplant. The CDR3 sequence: CASSALAYEQYF. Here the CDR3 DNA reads TGTGCCAGCAGTGCTCTGGCTTACGAGCAGTACTTC.